This is a list of T cell receptor beta chains from one sample in a study of cytomegalovirus exposure and HLA in healthy donors. The repertoire was sequenced with immunoSEQ multiplex PCR; TCRdb's copy has only in-frame clones and lacks some. This sample has around 90,000 clones, with 85% found just once. The sequenced material came from PBMCs. The source is a man aged 35 to 55 in good health and CMV-seropositive. CDR3s include the opening cysteine and the closing phenylalanine or tryptophan. The D gene is left open where the match is weak. Part of the rows lack a size; the others show once, few, many or a class for expanded clones.

clone_size	v_call	d_call	j_call	cdr3_length	cdr3_nt	cdr3_aa
NA	TRBV10-2	TRBD2	TRBJ2-7	15	TGCGCCAGCAGTGAGTACCAGCGGGGATCCTACGAGCAGTACTTC	CASSEYQRGSYEQYF
NA	TRBV9	NA	TRBJ1-2	15	TGTGCCAGCAGCCCCCTTCACAGGGCTAACTATGGCTACACCTTC	CASSPLHRANYGYTF
NA	TRBV19	NA	TRBJ1-6	15	TGTGCCAGTAGTGCCCCCGGGCAGGGAGGCTCACCCCTCCACTTT	CASSAPGQGGSPLHF
NA	TRBV7-3	TRBD1	TRBJ1-1	14	TGTGCCAGCAGCCCTGGGACAGAGAACACTGAAGCTTTCTTT	CASSPGTENTEAFF
NA	TRBV11-3	NA	TRBJ2-5	14	TGTGCCAGCAGCTTCGGCAGGGGCAGGGAGACCCAGTACTTC	CASSFGRGRETQYF
NA	TRBV7-2	NA	TRBJ1-6	15	TGTGCCAGCAGCTTAATTACAGGGAAGGATTCACCCCTCCACTTT	CASSLITGKDSPLHF
NA	TRBV29-1	NA	TRBJ2-5	16	TGCAGCGTTGAAGCCGATCCGGGACAACCCCAAGAGACCCAGTACTTC	CSVEADPGQPQETQYF
NA	TRBV7-2	NA	TRBJ2-1	15	TGTGCCAGCAGCCAGGGGAGGGGGGGGTACAATGAGCAGTTCTTC	CASSQGRGGYNEQFF
NA	TRBV6-6	TRBD1	TRBJ2-5	15	TGTGCCAGCAGTCTCCAGACAGGGGGCCAAGAGACCCAGTACTTC	CASSLQTGGQETQYF
NA	TRBV2	TRBD2	TRBJ2-7	15	TGTGCCAGCAGTGGAAGATCGGGGGGGTCCTACGAGCAGTACTTC	CASSGRSGGSYEQYF
NA	TRBV11-1	TRBD1	TRBJ2-6	16	TGTGCCAGTGCGCGGGGACAGGGGGCAGGGGCCAACGTCCTGACTTTC	CASARGQGAGANVLTF
NA	TRBV5-1	TRBD1	TRBJ1-1	14	TGCGCCAGCAGCTTAACAGGGGCGAACACTGAAGCTTTCTTT	CASSLTGANTEAFF
NA	TRBV6-6	TRBD1	TRBJ2-7	16	TGTGCCAGCAGCCACCTCGAGGGACAGGGCTTCTACGAGCAGTACTTC	CASSHLEGQGFYEQYF
NA	TRBV30	NA	TRBJ1-1	13	TGTGCCTGGAGTGTAACTGTGAACACTGAAGCTTTCTTT	CAWSVTVNTEAFF
NA	TRBV5-1	TRBD2	TRBJ2-5	17	TGCGCCAGCAGCTTGGCCAGGACTAGCGATATTGGAGAGACCCAGTACTTC	CASSLARTSDIGETQYF
NA	TRBV7-7	TRBD2	TRBJ2-5	15	TGTGCTAGCAGCTTAACCGGGACTACACAAGAGACCCAGTACTTC	CASSLTGTTQETQYF
NA	TRBV4-1	NA	TRBJ1-1	14	TGCGCCAGCAGCCACCCGGCGGCGAACACTGAAGCTTTCTTT	CASSHPAANTEAFF
NA	TRBV9	TRBD2	TRBJ2-3	17	TGTGCCAGCAGCCTACTATCACCTAGCGGCAGCACAGATACGCAGTATTTT	CASSLLSPSGSTDTQYF
NA	TRBV11-1	NA	TRBJ1-2	15	TGTGCCAGCAGCTCCAACGTACAGGGTTACTATGGCTACACCTTC	CASSSNVQGYYGYTF
NA	TRBV5-1	NA	TRBJ2-5	16	TGCGCCAGCAGCTTGTCCCAGGACGCGGGACGGGAGACCCAGTACTTC	CASSLSQDAGRETQYF
NA	TRBV21-1	NA	TRBJ2-7	16	TGTGCCAGCAGCAAGGGACTAGCGGGGGAACCCTACGAGCAGTACTTC	CASSKGLAGEPYEQYF
NA	TRBV19	NA	TRBJ1-1	14	TGTGCCAGTAGTATAGATCCAGGGAACACTGAAGCTTTCTTT	CASSIDPGNTEAFF
NA	TRBV2	TRBD2	TRBJ2-5	15	TGTGCCACAAAAGGACTAGCGGGGGGCCAAGAGACCCAGTACTTC	CATKGLAGGQETQYF
NA	TRBV27	TRBD1	TRBJ2-1	13	TGTGCCAGCAGTTTAAGACAGGGCTGGGAGCAGTTCTTC	CASSLRQGWEQFF
NA	TRBV4-1	NA	TRBJ2-1	15	TGCGCCAGCAGCCAAGTCGTGACTCCGTACAATGAGCAGTTCTTC	CASSQVVTPYNEQFF
NA	TRBV6-5	TRBD2	TRBJ2-1	16	TGTGCCAGCAGTTACTCTTTTGCGGGGGGGCGCAATGAGCAGTTCTTC	CASSYSFAGGRNEQFF
once	TRBV2	TRBD2	TRBJ2-3	15	TGTGCCAGCACCCGAGCGGGAGGGCCGACAGATACGCAGTATTTT	CASTRAGGPTDTQYF
NA	TRBV2	NA	TRBJ2-7	14	TGTGCCAGCAGGGAGGGGGGGGCGGCCTACGAGCAGTACTTC	CASREGGAAYEQYF
NA	TRBV19	NA	TRBJ2-5	13	TGTGCCAGTAGTACAAGTAACGGGGAGACCCAGTACTTC	CASSTSNGETQYF
NA	TRBV4-1	TRBD1	TRBJ1-5	18	TGCGCCAGCAGCCCGTTAGGCGTAGACAGGGGCGGGAATCAGCCCCAGCATTTT	CASSPLGVDRGGNQPQHF
NA	TRBV19	NA	TRBJ2-7	14	TGTGCCAGTCGTAGTCGGGAGAAGTCCTACGAGCAGTACTTC	CASRSREKSYEQYF
NA	TRBV2	NA	TRBJ2-7	13	TGTGCCAGCGCGGGAGAGGGGGCCTACGAGCAGTACTTC	CASAGEGAYEQYF
NA	TRBV5-4	TRBD1	TRBJ2-2	16	TGTGCCAGCAGCTTTTTTGGGGGACAGATTACCGGGGAGCTGTTTTTT	CASSFFGGQITGELFF
NA	TRBV11-3	NA	TRBJ2-1	14	TGTGCCAGCAGCTTAGGCAGGGAATACAATGAGCAGTTCTTC	CASSLGREYNEQFF
medium-sized	TRBV6-1	TRBD1	TRBJ1-3	17	TGTGCCAGCAGTGAGTGGCAGGGGGCCTCCTCTGGAAACACCATATATTTT	CASSEWQGASSGNTIYF
once	TRBV5-1	NA	TRBJ2-5	14	TGCGCCAGCAGTCCGCATGGAGAGCAAGAGACCCAGTACTTC	CASSPHGEQETQYF
NA	TRBV18	NA	TRBJ1-2	14	TGTGCCAGCTCACTGGACAGTAATTTCAATGGCTACACCTTC	CASSLDSNFNGYTF
NA	TRBV28	NA	TRBJ2-3	16	TGTGCCAGCAGCCCTCCGGCGTCAGGGGCCACAGATACGCAGTATTTT	CASSPPASGATDTQYF
NA	TRBV2	TRBD1	TRBJ1-2	14	TGTGCCAGCAGAGAACAGGGGGTGGGGTTAGGCTACACCTTC	CASREQGVGLGYTF
once	TRBV7-6	NA	TRBJ2-7	13	TGTGCCAGCAGCTTAGGGCGGTCCTACGAGCAGTACTTC	CASSLGRSYEQYF
once	TRBV5-1	TRBD1	TRBJ1-6	15	TGCGCCAGCAGCTCCGGGACAGCTCCATCTTCACCCCTCCACTTT	CASSSGTAPSSPLHF
few	TRBV19	NA	TRBJ2-1	13	TGTGCCAGTAATGCCCTAGGCCTCAATGAGCAGTTCTTC	CASNALGLNEQFF
few	TRBV7-3	TRBD2	TRBJ2-3	16	TGTGCCAGCAGCCAAAGCGGGGGGCCCGGAACAGATACGCAGTATTTT	CASSQSGGPGTDTQYF
NA	TRBV20-1	NA	TRBJ2-3	10	TGCAGTGCTAACGCAGGGACGCAGTATTTT	CSANAGTQYF